This TCR beta chain was sequenced during a study of post-analysis software for immune sequencing data. Across the whole study: Secondary progressive, relapsing-remitting and progressive-relapsing multiple sclerosis were among the included disease courses.

Tagging with unique molecular identifiers was a feature of the TCR beta cDNA libraries. T cells numbering about 0.85 to 11 million yielded cDNA molecules that totaled some 500,000. MiXCR was run by TCRdb on the PCR reads, yielding one entry per CDR3 protein. The sample yields around 770,000 distinct CDR3 sequences, 35% to 55% seen once. This clonotype was counted between two and nine times. The antigen remains unidentified. Study-wide points: A significant reduction in normalized Chao1 diversity was observed in multiple sclerosis patients versus controls. Four or five TRBV segments (TRBV5-6, TRBV5-1 and TRBV20-1 among them) occurred more frequently in patients than in controls.

Germline lookup yields CDR1 PRHDT and CDR2 FYEKMQ (reference sequence). The V and J ends lost 8 bases and 3 bases, in that order; junction bases with no gene match: 19. The CDR3 consists of 18 residues. The sequence derives from a girl between 10 and 17 years old with multiple sclerosis. The J gene is TRBJ2-1, the V gene TRBV13, with 7 bases fitting TRBD2. Sequencing used blood. For the CDR3, the DNA is TGTGCCAGCGTACCGACCCCAGCAAGCGGGGACCACTACAATGAGCAGTTCTTC. Translated, it gives CASVPTPASGDHYNEQFF.